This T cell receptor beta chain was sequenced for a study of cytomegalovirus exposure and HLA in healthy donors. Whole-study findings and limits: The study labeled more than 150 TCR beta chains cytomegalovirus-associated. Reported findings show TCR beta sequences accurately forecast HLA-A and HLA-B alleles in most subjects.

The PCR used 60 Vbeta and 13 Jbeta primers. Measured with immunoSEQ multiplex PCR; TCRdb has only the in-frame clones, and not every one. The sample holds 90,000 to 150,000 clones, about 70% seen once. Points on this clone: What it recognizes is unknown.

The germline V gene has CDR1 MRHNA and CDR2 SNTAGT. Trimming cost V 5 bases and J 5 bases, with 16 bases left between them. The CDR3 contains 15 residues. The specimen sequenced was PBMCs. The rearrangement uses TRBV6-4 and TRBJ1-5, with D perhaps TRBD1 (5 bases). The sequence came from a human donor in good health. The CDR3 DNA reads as TGTGCCAGCAGTCCCGTCTGGGGCTGGGATCAGCCCCAGCATTTT. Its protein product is CASSPVWGWDQPQHF.